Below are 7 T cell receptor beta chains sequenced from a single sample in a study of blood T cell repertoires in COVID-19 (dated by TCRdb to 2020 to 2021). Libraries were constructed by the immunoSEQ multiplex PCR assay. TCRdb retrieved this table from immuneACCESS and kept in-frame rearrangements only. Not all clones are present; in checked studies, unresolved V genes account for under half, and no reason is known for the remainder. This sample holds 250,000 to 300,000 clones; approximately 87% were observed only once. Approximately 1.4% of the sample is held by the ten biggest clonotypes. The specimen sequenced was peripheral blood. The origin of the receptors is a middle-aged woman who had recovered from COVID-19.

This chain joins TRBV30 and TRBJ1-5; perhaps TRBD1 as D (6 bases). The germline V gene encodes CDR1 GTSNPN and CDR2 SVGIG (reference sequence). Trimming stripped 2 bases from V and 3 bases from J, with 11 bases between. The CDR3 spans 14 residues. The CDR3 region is CAWSPDRFNQPQHF. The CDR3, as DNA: TGTGCCTGGAGTCCAGACAGGTTCAATCAGCCCCAGCATTTT.

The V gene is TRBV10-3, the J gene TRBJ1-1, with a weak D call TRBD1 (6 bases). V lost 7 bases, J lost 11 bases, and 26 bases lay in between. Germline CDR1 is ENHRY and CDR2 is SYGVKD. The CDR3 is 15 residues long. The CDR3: CAITPDPGQRELAFF. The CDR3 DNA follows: TGTGCCATCACTCCGGATCCAGGACAGCGTGAATTGGCTTTCTTT.

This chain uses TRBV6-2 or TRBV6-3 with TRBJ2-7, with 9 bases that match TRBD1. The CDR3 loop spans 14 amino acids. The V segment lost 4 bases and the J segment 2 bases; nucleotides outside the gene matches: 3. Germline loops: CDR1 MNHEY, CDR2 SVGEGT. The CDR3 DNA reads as TGTGCCAGCAGTTTCCGACAGGGGGCCTACGAGCAGTACTTC. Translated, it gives CASSFRQGAYEQYF.

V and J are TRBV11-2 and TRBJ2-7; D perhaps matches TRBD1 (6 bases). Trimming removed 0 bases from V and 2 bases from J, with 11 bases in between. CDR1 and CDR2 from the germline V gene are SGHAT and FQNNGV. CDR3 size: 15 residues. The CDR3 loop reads CASSLETGPTYEQYF. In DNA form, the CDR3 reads TGTGCCAGCAGCTTAGAGACAGGTCCGACCTACGAGCAGTACTTC.

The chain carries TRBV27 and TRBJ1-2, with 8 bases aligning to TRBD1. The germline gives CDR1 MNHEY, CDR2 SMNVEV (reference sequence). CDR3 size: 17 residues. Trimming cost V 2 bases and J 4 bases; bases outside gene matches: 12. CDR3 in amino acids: CASSLSCRTGCVYGYTF. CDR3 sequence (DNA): TGTGCCAGCAGTTTAAGTTGTCGGACAGGGTGTGTCTATGGCTACACCTTC.

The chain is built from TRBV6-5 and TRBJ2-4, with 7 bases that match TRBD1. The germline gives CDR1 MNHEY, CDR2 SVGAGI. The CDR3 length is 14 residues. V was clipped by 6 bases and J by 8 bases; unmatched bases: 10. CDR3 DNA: TGTGCCAGCAGCCGCCCCGACAGGGCCCACATTCAGTACTTC. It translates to CASSRPDRAHIQYF.

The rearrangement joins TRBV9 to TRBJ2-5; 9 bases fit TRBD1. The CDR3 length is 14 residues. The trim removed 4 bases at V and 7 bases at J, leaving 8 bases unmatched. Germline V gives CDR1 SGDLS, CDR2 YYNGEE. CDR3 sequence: CASSPRTGEGTQYF. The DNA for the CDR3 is TGTGCCAGCAGCCCCCGGACAGGGGAGGGGACCCAGTACTTC.